These 17 T cell receptor beta chains were all obtained from the same sample, sequenced in a study of T-cell reconstitution after alpha-beta-depleted transplantation in children. Library preparation (for TCRbeta) was performed with unique molecular identifiers. MiXCR was run by TCRdb on the PCR reads, yielding one entry per CDR3 protein. The table has about 240,000 distinct CDR3 sequences, 12% seen once; the top ten hold about 2.4%. Sequencing used PBMCs from the stem cell graft donor, obtained from the stem cell graft. Receptor source: a human donor who donated a stem cell graft to a child with acute lymphoblastic leukemia.

This clonotype occurred many times. V and J are TRBV28 and TRBJ2-5; 9 nucleotides align to TRBD2. The CDR3 contains 15 residues. The trim removed 3 bases at V and 5 bases at J, leaving 7 bases unmatched. Germline V gives CDR1 MDHEN, CDR2 SYDVKM. CDR3 nucleotide sequence: TGTGCCAGCAGTTTGGCTAGCGGGGATGACGAGACCCAGTACTTC. This encodes CASSLASGDDETQYF.

This clonotype was seen ten or more times. The chain employs TRBV12-3 or TRBV12-4 and TRBJ1-2; D is unresolved. Trimming took 6 bases from V and 8 from J, leaving 10 bases between them. The CDR3 spans 11 residues. In nucleotides, the CDR3 is TGTGCCAGCAGGCAGGTCGGGGGCTACACCTTC. Translation gives CASRQVGGYTF.

This clonotype was recorded many times. The rearrangement links TRBV29-1 to TRBJ1-1, with D unresolved. Trimming stripped 4 bases from V and 4 bases from J, with 7 bases between. The CDR3 consists of 11 residues. Germline V gene lookup returns CDR1 SQVTM and CDR2 ANQGSEA. CDR3 region: CSVGKGTEAFF. CDR3 bases: TGCAGCGTTGGAAAAGGCACTGAAGCTTTCTTT.

This clonotype came up many times. The chain combines TRBV29-1 with TRBJ2-7; D gene ambiguous. This CDR3 spans 11 amino acids. Germline V CDR1 and CDR2: SQVTM, ANQGSEA. Trimming took 4 bases from V and 3 from J, leaving 7 bases between them. CDR3 DNA: TGCAGCGTTGCGAGCAGCTACGAGCAGTACTTC. Translated: CSVASSYEQYF.

This clonotype was detected ten times or more. The rearrangement links TRBV20-1 to TRBJ2-7; a possible D gene is TRBD2 (5 bases). Germline V lookup: CDR1 DFQATT, CDR2 SNEGSKA (reference sequence). The CDR3 covers 13 residues. The germline V and J ends were trimmed by 3 bases and 5 bases, with 14 bases remaining between them. The CDR3 region is CSASGESLHEQYF. CDR3 nucleotides: TGCAGTGCTAGCGGGGAGAGTTTGCACGAGCAGTACTTC.

This clonotype was detected many times. The rearrangement uses TRBV4-2 and TRBJ1-2, with D unclear. The germline gives CDR1 LGHNA, CDR2 YNFKEQ. The length of the CDR3 is 16 residues. V dropped 4 bases and J dropped 0 bases, with 15 bases sitting between them. The DNA of the CDR3 is TGTGCCAGCAGCCTAGACTTGACGGAATCTAACTATGGCTACACCTTC. Protein sequence: CASSLDLTESNYGYTF.

This clonotype was seen at least ten times. The chain employs TRBV12-3 or TRBV12-4 and TRBJ2-5; D remains unclear. There are 14 residues in the CDR3. The V and J ends lost 1 base and 4 bases respectively, with 10 bases between them. CDR3 sequence reads: CASSLDSNGETQYF. The CDR3 region has the DNA TGTGCCAGCAGTTTAGATTCCAATGGAGAGACCCAGTACTTC.

This clonotype was observed a single time. This sequence joins TRBV5-1 and TRBJ2-3; 8 bases map to TRBD1. The V gene end was trimmed by 0 bases and the J gene end by 3 bases; junction bases not matched to a gene: 6. From germline, CDR1 is SGHRS and CDR2 YFSETQ. This CDR3 is 16 amino acids long. In DNA, the CDR3 is TGCGCCAGCAGCTTGGGCGGCAGGGGGCAAACAGATACGCAGTATTTT. It yields the protein CASSLGGRGQTDTQYF.

This clonotype was picked up many times. J is TRBJ1-5 and V is TRBV2; 8 bases are a match to TRBD1. V was clipped by 8 bases and J by 3 bases; unmatched bases: 9. The CDR3 spans 15 residues. The germline gives CDR1 SNHLY, CDR2 FYNNEI. This CDR3 is CASAPLTGDNQPQHF. Written as DNA, the CDR3 is TGTGCCAGCGCCCCCTTGACAGGGGACAATCAGCCCCAGCATTTT. The entire variable domain, with the rest obtained from reference TRBV2 and TRBJ1-5, is as follows: EPEVTQTPSHQVTQMGQEVILRCVPISNHLYFYWYRQILGQKVEFLVSFYNNEISEKSEIFDDQFSVERPDGSNFTLKIRSTKLEDSAMYFCASAPLTGDNQPQHFGDGTRLSIL.

This clonotype was detected many times. The CDR3 bases are TGTGCCAGCAGTATCCTGGGGGGGCGCACAGATACGCAGTATTTT. Amino acids: CASSILGGRTDTQYF. V usage is TRBV12-3 or TRBV12-4 and J usage is TRBJ2-3, with a weak D call TRBD2 (7 bases). The CDR3 sequence is 15 residues long. The V gene lost 5 bases and the J gene lost 1 base, with 13 bases spanning the gap.

This clonotype was picked up many times. This rearrangement joins TRBV27 to TRBJ1-2; TRBD1 matches 8 bases. This CDR3 comprises 17 residues. The J segment lost 6 bases and the V segment lost 0 bases, leaving 12 bases of the junction unmatched. Germline CDR1 is MNHEY and CDR2 is SMNVEV (reference sequence). The chain's CDR3 is CASSLSPRTGRGNGYTF. CDR3 nucleotide sequence: TGTGCCAGCAGTTTATCCCCGCGGACAGGGAGAGGGAATGGCTACACCTTC.

About this clonotype: A single base separates this from a much larger clone, so it may be a read error. The chain is built from TRBV5-1 and TRBJ1-4, with 10 bases identical to TRBD1. There are 18 residues in the CDR3. Looked up from germline, CDR1 is SGHRS and CDR2 is YFSETQ. The CDR3 coding sequence is TGCGCCAGCAGCTCGCCCGGGACAGGGGTCTTTACTTCCGAAAAACTGGTTTTT. Protein sequence: CASSSPGTGVFTSEKLVF.

This clonotype was recorded at least ten times. The chain has TRBV20-1 and TRBJ2-5; no definite D call. The CDR3 is 11 residues long. Germline V gene lookup returns CDR1 DFQATT and CDR2 SNEGSKA (reference sequence). The V end lost 0 bases, the J end lost 8 bases, and 7 bases lay between the germline ends. The CDR3 spells CSARDLSTQYF. CDR3 DNA: TGCAGTGCTAGAGATTTATCCACCCAGTACTTC.

V usage is TRBV20-1 and J usage is TRBJ2-1, with D tentatively TRBD1 (6 bases). This CDR3 has 17 amino acids. Germline CDR1 is DFQATT and CDR2 is SNEGSKA (reference sequence). V shed 6 bases and J shed 0 bases, with 21 bases lying between them. The CDR3 sequence is CSAPPKGQVSSYNEQFF. The CDR3 DNA sequence: TGCAGTGCCCCTCCCAAGGGACAAGTGAGCTCCTACAATGAGCAGTTCTTC.

This clonotype was seen repeatedly, ten times or more. V is TRBV29-1 and J is TRBJ2-1, with 8 positions matching TRBD2. J lost 0 bases, V lost 3 bases, and 1 base had no gene match. This CDR3 spans 14 amino acids. Germline CDR1 SQVTM, CDR2 ANQGSEA. CDR3 in DNA: TGCAGCGTTGAGGCGGGAGGCTCCTACAATGAGCAGTTCTTC. The encoded protein is CSVEAGGSYNEQFF.

This clonotype was seen a handful of times. CDR3 amino acids: CASHRSPGQGRAFF. The CDR3 DNA follows: TGTGCCAGCCACCGGTCCCCGGGACAGGGTAGAGCTTTCTTT. The genes are TRBV6-1 and TRBJ1-1, with 9 bases that match TRBD1. This CDR3 comprises 14 residues. V trimming: 8 bases; J trimming: 10 bases; junction bases outside the gene matches: 14. CDR1 is MNHNS and CDR2 is SASEGT in the germline V gene.

This clonotype was observed at least ten times. The chain carries TRBV11-2 and TRBJ2-3; maybe TRBD1 (8 bases). V lost 9 bases to trimming and J lost 5 bases, with 21 bases between them. The CDR3 covers 15 residues. CDR1 is SGHAT and CDR2 is FQNNGV in the germline V gene. The CDR3 loop reads CASERGQGAGDTQYF. Here the CDR3 DNA reads TGTGCCAGTGAGCGGGGTCAGGGGGCCGGAGATACGCAGTATTTT.